Shown below are 23 T cell receptor beta chains from a single sample sequenced in a study of shared clonotypes between healthy human individuals. Assay used: immunoSEQ multiplex PCR; TCRdb lists only in-frame clones, some missing. The data show under 2.5 million clones, approximately 90% seen once. Sample: naive CD4+ T cells from PBMCs. Subset: CD45RA+ positively selected. The source of these receptors is a young man in good health. Some clones in this sample may be carry-over from other donors' samples.

The rearrangement joins TRBV28 to TRBJ1-5, with TRBD1 as a possible D gene (5 bases). This CDR3 is 16 amino acids long. Per germline, CDR1 MDHEN and CDR2 SYDVKM. V was cut by 3 bases and J by 2 bases, with 14 bases left in between. CDR3 sequence (DNA): TGTGCCAGCAGTTTCCCCAGGGAAGGAGGCAATCAGCCCCAGCATTTT. As protein: CASSFPREGGNQPQHF.

This sequence joins TRBV7-9 and TRBJ2-1; no firm D call. Trimming took off 5 bases at V and 0 bases at J, with 14 bases between the two ends. CDR3 size: 16 residues. Germline V gives CDR1 SEHNR, CDR2 FQNEAQ (reference sequence). The CDR3 spells CASSPRPIFSYNEQFF. CDR3 nucleotide sequence: TGTGCCAGCAGCCCTCGACCAATCTTCTCCTACAATGAGCAGTTCTTC.

This clone came up once. V usage is TRBV18 and J usage is TRBJ1-5, with D maybe TRBD1 (5 bases). The CDR3 is 17 amino acids. Germline V gene lookup returns CDR1 KGHSH and CDR2 LQKENI. The ends were cut back, 3 bases at V and 3 bases at J, with 18 bases in the middle. DNA for the CDR3: TGTGCCAGCTCACCGTTACAGGCCACCGGAACCAATCAGCCCCAGCATTTT. It codes for CASSPLQATGTNQPQHF.

The rearrangement links TRBV2 to TRBJ1-4; D is perhaps TRBD1 (5 bases). The V gene's germline CDR1 is SNHLY and CDR2 FYNNEI. Trimming removed 6 bases from V and 1 base from J, with 9 bases in between. CDR3 length: 14 residues. CDR3 nucleotide sequence: TGTGCCAGCAGGCAGGGTATAACTAATGAAAAACTGTTTTTT. Its translation: CASRQGITNEKLFF.

The chain recombines TRBV6-5 with TRBJ2-1; D may correspond to TRBD1 or TRBD2 (5 bases each). The CDR3 length is 15 residues. CDR1 and CDR2 (germline): MNHEY, SVGAGI. Trimming stripped 2 bases from V and 8 bases from J, with 16 bases between. The CDR3 is CASSYRGSGGDEQFF. The DNA for the CDR3 is TGTGCCAGCAGTTACCGGGGCTCAGGCGGTGATGAGCAGTTCTTC.

The CDR3 DNA is TGTGCCAGTAGTATGGGGGCCCGAAATAATTCACCCCTCCACTTT. Translation gives CASSMGARNNSPLHF. V and J are TRBV19 and TRBJ1-6, with TRBD1 as a possible D gene (6 bases). The length of the CDR3 is 15 residues. From germline, CDR1 is LNHDA and CDR2 SQIVND (reference sequence). V gave up 3 bases and J gave up 5 bases, with 11 bases separating them.

The chain couples TRBV7-9 to TRBJ2-7, with 8 bases fitting TRBD2. From germline, CDR1 is SEHNR and CDR2 FQNEAQ (reference sequence). The CDR3 has 16 residues. J was trimmed by 3 bases and V by 3 bases; bases with no gene match: 10. The CDR3 coding sequence is TGTGCCAGCAGCTTCCCCGGGGGGGGCATCGGCTACGAGCAGTACTTC. Protein product: CASSFPGGGIGYEQYF.

V gene TRBV27 combines with J gene TRBJ2-6; possible D gene TRBD1, 5 bases. This CDR3 has 16 amino acids. V dropped 7 bases and J dropped 1 base, with 14 bases sitting between them. Germline V lookup: CDR1 MNHEY, CDR2 SMNVEV (reference sequence). CDR3 sequence: CASTSYDRSGANVLTF. Here the CDR3 DNA reads TGTGCCAGCACGTCGTACGACAGATCTGGGGCCAACGTCCTGACTTTC.

With regard to this clone: Other DNA sequences in the sample encode the same CDR3. This CDR3 is CASSPGHTYNEQFF. The CDR3 DNA is TGTGCCAGCAGCCCCGGCCACACCTACAATGAGCAGTTCTTC. V and J are TRBV7-2 and TRBJ2-1; no definite D call. Germline V CDR1 and CDR2: SGHTA, FQGNSA. The V end was cut by 5 bases, the J end by 2 bases, with 10 bases between. The CDR3 loop spans 14 amino acids.

This clone was observed once. V gene TRBV2 combines with J gene TRBJ2-2; D is possibly TRBD1 (6 bases). V gave up 6 bases and J gave up 0 bases, with 11 bases separating them. The CDR3 spans 15 residues. Germline V gene lookup returns CDR1 SNHLY and CDR2 FYNNEI. The CDR3, as DNA: TGTGCCAGCAGGGACAGTCAAACGAACACCGGGGAGCTGTTTTTT. It codes for CASRDSQTNTGELFF.

The chain employs TRBV9 and TRBJ2-7; 9 nucleotides match TRBD2. Germline V gives CDR1 SGDLS, CDR2 YYNGEE. Trimming cost V 4 bases and J 1 base; bases outside gene matches: 15. The length of the CDR3 is 18 residues. CDR3 in amino acids: CASSPMGLALSKSYEQYF. CDR3 sequence (DNA): TGTGCCAGCAGCCCGATGGGACTAGCTCTGTCAAAATCCTACGAGCAGTACTTC.

The rearrangement joins TRBV14 to TRBJ2-3; 7 positions agree with TRBD1. CDR1 and CDR2 from the germline V gene are SGHDN and FVKESK. V dropped 3 bases and J dropped 3; count of bases not matched to a gene: 6. This CDR3 is built from 15 residues. This chain's CDR3 is CASSHLTGITDTQYF. The CDR3 nucleotides are TGTGCCAGCAGCCACCTGACAGGGATAACAGATACGCAGTATTTT.

This rearrangement joins TRBV5-4 to TRBJ2-7; TRBD2 might be the D (5 bases). V gave up 5 bases and J gave up 0 bases, with 12 bases separating them. The CDR3 is made up of 14 amino acids. The V gene's germline CDR1 is SGHNT and CDR2 YYREEE (reference sequence). In DNA form, the CDR3 reads TGTGCCAGCAGTCCGGACGGAGGCTCCTACGAGCAGTACTTC. Amino acid sequence: CASSPDGGSYEQYF. The variable domain in full, with the rest retrieved from reference TRBV5-4 and TRBJ2-7, is ETGVTQSPTHLIKTRGQQVTLRCSSQSGHNTVSWYQQALGQGPQFIFQYYREEENGRGNFPPRFSGLQFPNYSSELNVNALELDDSALYLCASSPDGGSYEQYFGPGTRLTVT.

The chain employs TRBV28 and TRBJ1-1, with D uncertain. The V end was cut by 3 bases, the J end by 4 bases, with 12 bases between. This CDR3 comprises 14 residues. Germline V gene data show CDR1 as MDHEN and CDR2 as SYDVKM. Written as DNA, the CDR3 is TGTGCCAGCAGTTTGTCCACCCACGTCACTGAAGCTTTCTTT. Translation: CASSLSTHVTEAFF.

This rearrangement joins TRBV7-8 to TRBJ2-3; TRBD2 aligns across 9 bases. The germline gives CDR1 SGHVS, CDR2 FQNEAQ. The CDR3 consists of 14 residues. V trimming: 5 bases; J trimming: 6 bases; junction bases outside the gene matches: 6. Here the CDR3 reads CASSQSAGGDTQYF. In DNA form, the CDR3 reads TGTGCCAGCAGCCAATCGGCGGGAGGGGATACGCAGTATTTT.

Comment on this clone: In the same sample, other DNA sequences code for this CDR3. The V and J genes are TRBV7-8 and TRBJ2-1; D uncertain. V shed 4 bases and J shed 5 bases, with 9 bases lying between them. CDR3 length equals 13 residues. Germline lookup yields CDR1 SGHVS and CDR2 FQNEAQ. CDR3 residues: CASSSRRDNEQFF. The CDR3 bases are TGTGCCAGCAGCTCACGCCGGGACAATGAGCAGTTCTTC.

V usage is TRBV15 and J usage is TRBJ2-7; 10 bases are a match to TRBD2. Losses at the gene ends were 2 bases for V and 3 bases for J; bases not matched to a gene: 7. CDR1 and CDR2 (germline): LNHNV, YYDKDF (reference sequence). CDR3 size: 16 residues. The CDR3 DNA reads as TGTGCCACCAGCAGACGAAGAGGGACTAGCGACTACGAGCAGTACTTC. Its translation is CATSRRRGTSDYEQYF.

This sequence joins TRBV28 and TRBJ1-2, with D maybe TRBD1 (5 bases). CDR1 MDHEN and CDR2 SYDVKM come from the germline V gene. The CDR3 covers 14 residues. Trimming took 3 bases from V and 7 from J, leaving 15 bases between them. The CDR3, as DNA: TGTGCCAGCAGTTTGTGGACACCGGTTCCTGGCTACACCTTC. It encodes CASSLWTPVPGYTF.

The chain joins TRBV18 to TRBJ2-2; D remains unclear. Germline V gene sequence: CDR1 KGHSH, CDR2 LQKENI. Trimming shortened V by 2 bases and J by 6 bases, and 10 bases separated the two germline ends. This CDR3 is built from 14 residues. The CDR3 region has the DNA TGTGCCAGCTCACCAGGGGTGGTCGCCGGGGAGCTGTTTTTT. As protein: CASSPGVVAGELFF.

The CDR3 is CASSQDFRGRLGREQYF. As DNA, the CDR3 is TGCGCCAGCAGCCAAGATTTTCGGGGTCGGCTCGGTCGCGAGCAGTACTTC. The chain uses TRBV4-3 and TRBJ2-7, with D possibly TRBD2 on 5 matching bases. The V end lost 0 bases, the J end lost 6 bases, and 21 bases lay between the germline ends. Per the germline V gene, CDR1 is LGHNA and CDR2 is YSLEER. The CDR3 consists of 17 residues.

The rearrangement uses TRBV7-3 and TRBJ2-3; 10 positions agree with TRBD1. With V trimmed by 2 bases and J by 5 bases, 1 base remained unmatched. This CDR3 contains 14 residues. Germline CDR1 is SGHTA and CDR2 is FQGTGA. The DNA for the CDR3 is TGTGCCAGCAGCTTAGGGACAGGGGTAGATACGCAGTATTTT. It yields the protein CASSLGTGVDTQYF.

This sequence joins TRBV2 and TRBJ1-2; TRBD1 aligns across 7 bases. CDR1 and CDR2 (germline): SNHLY, FYNNEI. Losses at the gene ends were 6 bases for V and 5 bases for J; bases not matched to a gene: 6. The CDR3 loop spans 13 amino acids. DNA for the CDR3: TGTGCCAGCAGGGGGACAGCTCTTTATGGCTACACCTTC. This sequence encodes CASRGTALYGYTF.

The chain recombines TRBV28 with TRBJ1-1; D is uncertain. Germline loops: CDR1 MDHEN, CDR2 SYDVKM. With 5 bases removed from V and 1 base from J, the gap between germline ends came to 11 bases. There are 14 residues in the CDR3. As DNA, the CDR3 is TGTGCCAGCAGTCCCCCACGGAAGAACACTGAAGCTTTCTTT. As protein: CASSPPRKNTEAFF. The full variable domain, with the rest looked up from reference TRBV28 and TRBJ1-1, is DVKVTQSSRYLVKRTGEKVFLECVQDMDHENMFWYRQDPGLGLRLIYFSYDVKMKEKGDIPEGYSVSREKKERFSLILESASTNQTSMYLCASSPPRKNTEAFFGQGTRLTVV.